The present TCR beta chain was sequenced within a study of shared clonotypes between healthy human individuals. Cells designated naive CD8 were CD45RO-negative and were positively selected for CCR7, with terminally differentiated effector memory CD45RA+ cells excluded. This table comes from immunoSEQ multiplex PCR, and its TCRdb copy is limited to in-frame clones, with some not included. This sample has 1.5 million to 2.5 million clones, with approximately 94% found just once. This clone was seen a single time. The V gene's germline CDR1 is LNHNV and CDR2 YYDKDF (reference sequence). V gave up 5 bases and J gave up 5 bases, with 15 bases separating them. The CDR3 has 14 residues.

The clonotype was recovered from a man between 18 and 35 years old in good health. Sequencing used naive CD8+ T cells sorted from blood. V usage is TRBV15 and J usage is TRBJ1-1, with D possibly being TRBD1 (6 bases). This chain's CDR3 is CATSPGTSRTEAFF. The CDR3 DNA sequence: TGTGCCACCAGCCCGGGGACAAGCCGAACTGAAGCTTTCTTT. The full variable domain, in which reference TRBV15 and TRBJ1-1 provide the parts outside the CDR3, is DAMVIQNPRYQVTQFGKPVTLSCSQTLNHNVMYWYQQKSSQAPKLLFHYYDKDFNNEADTPDNFQSRRPNTSFCFLDIRSPGLGDTAMYLCATSPGTSRTEAFFGQGTRLTVV.